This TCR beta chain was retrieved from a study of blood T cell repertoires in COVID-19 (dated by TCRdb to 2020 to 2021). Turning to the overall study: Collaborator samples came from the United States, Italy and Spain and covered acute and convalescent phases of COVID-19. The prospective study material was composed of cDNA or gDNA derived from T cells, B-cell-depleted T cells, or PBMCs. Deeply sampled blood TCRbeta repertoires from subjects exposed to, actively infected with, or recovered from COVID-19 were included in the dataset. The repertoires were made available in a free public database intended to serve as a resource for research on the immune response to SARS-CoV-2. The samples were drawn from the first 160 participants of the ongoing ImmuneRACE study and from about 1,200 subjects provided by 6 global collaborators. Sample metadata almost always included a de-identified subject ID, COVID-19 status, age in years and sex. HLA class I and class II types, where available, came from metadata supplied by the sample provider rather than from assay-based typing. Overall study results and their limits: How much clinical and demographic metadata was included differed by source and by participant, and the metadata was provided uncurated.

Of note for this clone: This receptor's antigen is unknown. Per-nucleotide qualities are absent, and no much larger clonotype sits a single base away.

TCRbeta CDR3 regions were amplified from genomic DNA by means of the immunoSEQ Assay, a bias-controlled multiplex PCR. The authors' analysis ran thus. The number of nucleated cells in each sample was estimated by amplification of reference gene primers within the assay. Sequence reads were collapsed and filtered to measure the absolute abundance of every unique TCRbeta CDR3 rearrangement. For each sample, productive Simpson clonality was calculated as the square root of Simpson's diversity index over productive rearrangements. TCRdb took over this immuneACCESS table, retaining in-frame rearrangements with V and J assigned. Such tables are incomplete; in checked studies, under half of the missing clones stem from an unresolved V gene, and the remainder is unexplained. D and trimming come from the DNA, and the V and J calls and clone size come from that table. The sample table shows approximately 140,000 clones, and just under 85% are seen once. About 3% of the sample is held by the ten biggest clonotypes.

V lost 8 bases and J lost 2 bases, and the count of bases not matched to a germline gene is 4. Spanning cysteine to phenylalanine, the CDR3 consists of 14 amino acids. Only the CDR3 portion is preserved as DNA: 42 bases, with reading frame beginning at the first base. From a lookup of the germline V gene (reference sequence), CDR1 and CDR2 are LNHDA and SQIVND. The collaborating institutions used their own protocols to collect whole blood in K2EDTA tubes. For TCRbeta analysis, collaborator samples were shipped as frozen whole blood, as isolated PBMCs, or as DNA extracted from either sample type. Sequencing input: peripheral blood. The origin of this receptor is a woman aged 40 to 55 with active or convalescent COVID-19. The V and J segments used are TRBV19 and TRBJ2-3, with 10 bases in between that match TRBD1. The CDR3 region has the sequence CASGQGVYTDTQYF. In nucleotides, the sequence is TGTGCCAGTGGACAGGGGGTTTACACAGATACGCAGTATTTT.